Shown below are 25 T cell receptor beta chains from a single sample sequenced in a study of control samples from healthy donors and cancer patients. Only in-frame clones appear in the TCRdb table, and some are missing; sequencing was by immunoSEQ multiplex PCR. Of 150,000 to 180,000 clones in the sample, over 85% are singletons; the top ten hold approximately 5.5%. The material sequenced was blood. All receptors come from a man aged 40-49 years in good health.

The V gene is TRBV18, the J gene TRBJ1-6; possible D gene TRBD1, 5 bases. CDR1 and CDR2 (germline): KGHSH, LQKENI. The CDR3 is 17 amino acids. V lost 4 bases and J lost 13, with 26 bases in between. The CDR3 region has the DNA TGTGCCAGCTCACAGTCCGGCAGGGAGGTCCAATCCACTCCCCTCCACTTT. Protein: CASSQSGREVQSTPLHF.

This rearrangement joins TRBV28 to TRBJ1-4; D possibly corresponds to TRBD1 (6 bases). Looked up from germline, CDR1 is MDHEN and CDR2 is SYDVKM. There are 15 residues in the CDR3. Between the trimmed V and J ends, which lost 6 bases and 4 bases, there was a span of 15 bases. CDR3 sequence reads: CASRGLTGRNEKLFF. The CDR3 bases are TGTGCCAGCAGGGGATTGACAGGCCGTAATGAAAAACTGTTTTTT. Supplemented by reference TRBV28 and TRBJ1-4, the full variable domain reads DVKVTQSSRYLVKRTGEKVFLECVQDMDHENMFWYRQDPGLGLRLIYFSYDVKMKEKGDIPEGYSVSREKKERFSLILESASTNQTSMYLCASRGLTGRNEKLFFGSGTQLSVL.

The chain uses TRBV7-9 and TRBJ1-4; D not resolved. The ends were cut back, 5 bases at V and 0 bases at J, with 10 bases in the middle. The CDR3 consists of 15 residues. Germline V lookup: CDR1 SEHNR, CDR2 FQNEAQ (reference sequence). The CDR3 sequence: CASSPPGATNEKLFF. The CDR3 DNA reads TGTGCCAGCAGCCCCCCGGGTGCAACTAATGAAAAACTGTTTTTT.

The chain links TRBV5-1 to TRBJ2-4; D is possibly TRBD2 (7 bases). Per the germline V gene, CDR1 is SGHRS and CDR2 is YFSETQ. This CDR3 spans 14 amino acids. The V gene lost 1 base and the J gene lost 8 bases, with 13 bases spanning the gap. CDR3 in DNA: TGCGCCAGCAGCTTGTCTGGGAGGGGGGACATTCAGTACTTC. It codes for CASSLSGRGDIQYF.

CDR3 sequence: CATSEAGGGDYGYTF. The CDR3 region has the DNA TGTGCCACCAGTGAGGCAGGGGGGGGAGACTATGGCTACACCTTC. The V and J genes are TRBV24-1 and TRBJ1-2; 7 nucleotides line up with TRBD1. Germline V gene sequence: CDR1 KGHDR, CDR2 SFDVKD. This CDR3 comprises 15 residues. The V and J ends lost 4 bases and 3 bases, in that order; junction bases with no gene match: 7.

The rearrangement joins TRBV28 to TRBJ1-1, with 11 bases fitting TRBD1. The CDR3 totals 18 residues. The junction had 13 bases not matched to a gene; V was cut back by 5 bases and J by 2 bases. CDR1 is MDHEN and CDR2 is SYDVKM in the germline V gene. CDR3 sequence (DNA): TGTGCCAGCAGTCCCAACCGGGACAGGGGGGCGATCAACACTGAAGCTTTCTTT. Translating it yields CASSPNRDRGAINTEAFF.

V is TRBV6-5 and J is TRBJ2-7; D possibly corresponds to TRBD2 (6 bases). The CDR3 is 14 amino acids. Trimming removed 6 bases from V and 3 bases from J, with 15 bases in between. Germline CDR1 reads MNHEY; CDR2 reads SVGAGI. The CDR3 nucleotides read TGTGCCAGCAGCCGGGACTCCCCTCACTACGAGCAGTACTTC. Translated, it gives CASSRDSPHYEQYF.

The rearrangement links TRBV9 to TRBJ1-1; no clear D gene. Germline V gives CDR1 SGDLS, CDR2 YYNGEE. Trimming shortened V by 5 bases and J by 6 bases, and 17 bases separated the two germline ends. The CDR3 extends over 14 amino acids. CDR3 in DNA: TGTGCCAGCAGTTCTCCCGACAATCTCTCTGAAGCTTTCTTT. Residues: CASSSPDNLSEAFF.

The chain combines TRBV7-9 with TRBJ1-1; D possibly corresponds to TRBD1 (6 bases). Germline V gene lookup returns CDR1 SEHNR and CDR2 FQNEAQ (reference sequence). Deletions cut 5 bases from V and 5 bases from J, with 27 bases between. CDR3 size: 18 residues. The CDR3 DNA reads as TGTGCCAGCAGCCTCTCTAGAACAGGGAACCCCGAGAGGACTGAAGCTTTCTTT. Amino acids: CASSLSRTGNPERTEAFF.

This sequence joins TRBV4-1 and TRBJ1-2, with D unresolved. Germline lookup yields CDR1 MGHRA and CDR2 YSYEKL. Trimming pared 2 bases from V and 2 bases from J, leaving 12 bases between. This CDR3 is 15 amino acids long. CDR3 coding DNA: TGCGCCAGCAGCCAACATCGCGGAACAAACTATGGCTACACCTTC. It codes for CASSQHRGTNYGYTF.

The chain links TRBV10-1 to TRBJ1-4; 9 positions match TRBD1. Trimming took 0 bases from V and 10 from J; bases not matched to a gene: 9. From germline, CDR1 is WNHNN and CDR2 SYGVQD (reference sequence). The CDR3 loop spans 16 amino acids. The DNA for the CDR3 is TGCGCCAGCAGTGAGTCGCCCGGGACAGGGAGTGGAAAACTGTTTTTT. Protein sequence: CASSESPGTGSGKLFF.

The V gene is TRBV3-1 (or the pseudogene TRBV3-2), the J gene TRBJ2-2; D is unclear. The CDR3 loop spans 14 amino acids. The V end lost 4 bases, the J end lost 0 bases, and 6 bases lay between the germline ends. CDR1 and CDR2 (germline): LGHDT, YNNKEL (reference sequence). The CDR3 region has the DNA TGTGCCAGCAGCCTTCTCTCGAACACCGGGGAGCTGTTTTTT. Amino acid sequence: CASSLLSNTGELFF.

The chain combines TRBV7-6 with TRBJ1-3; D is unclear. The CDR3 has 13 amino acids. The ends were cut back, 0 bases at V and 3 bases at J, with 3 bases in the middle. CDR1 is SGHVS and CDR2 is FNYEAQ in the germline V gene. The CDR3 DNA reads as TGTGCCAGCAGCTTAGCAGGTGGAAACACCATATATTTT. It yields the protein CASSLAGGNTIYF. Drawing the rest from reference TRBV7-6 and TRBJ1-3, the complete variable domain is GAGVSQSPRYKVTKRGQDVALRCDPISGHVSLYWYRQALGQGPEFLTYFNYEAQQDKSGLPNDRFSAERPEGSISTLTIQRTEQRDSAMYRCASSLAGGNTIYFGEGSWLTVV.

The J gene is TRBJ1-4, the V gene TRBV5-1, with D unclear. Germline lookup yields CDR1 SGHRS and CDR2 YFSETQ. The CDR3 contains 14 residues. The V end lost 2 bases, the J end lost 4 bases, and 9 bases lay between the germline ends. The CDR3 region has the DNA TGCGCCAGCAGCTTCTCAGGTTATAATGAAAAACTGTTTTTT. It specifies CASSFSGYNEKLFF.

The CDR3 reads CASSPTGQNYNSPLHF. The CDR3 nucleotides read TGCGCCAGCAGCCCGACAGGACAGAACTATAATTCACCCCTCCACTTT. The chain links TRBV5-1 to TRBJ1-6, with D tentatively TRBD1 (6 bases). CDR1 SGHRS and CDR2 YFSETQ come from the germline V gene. Trimming cost V 4 bases and J 3 bases, with 14 bases left between them. CDR3 length: 16 amino acids.

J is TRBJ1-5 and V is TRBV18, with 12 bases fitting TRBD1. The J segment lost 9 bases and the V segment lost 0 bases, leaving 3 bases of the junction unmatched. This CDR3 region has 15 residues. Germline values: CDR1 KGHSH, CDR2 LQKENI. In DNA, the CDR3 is TGTGCCAGCTCACCACCGGGACAGGGGGCTCGGCCCCAGCATTTT. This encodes CASSPPGQGARPQHF.

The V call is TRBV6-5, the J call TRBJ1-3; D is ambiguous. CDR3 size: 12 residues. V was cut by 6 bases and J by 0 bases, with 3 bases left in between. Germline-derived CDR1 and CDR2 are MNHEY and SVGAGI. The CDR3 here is CASRSSGNTIYF. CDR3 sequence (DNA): TGTGCCAGCAGGTCCTCTGGAAACACCATATATTTT.

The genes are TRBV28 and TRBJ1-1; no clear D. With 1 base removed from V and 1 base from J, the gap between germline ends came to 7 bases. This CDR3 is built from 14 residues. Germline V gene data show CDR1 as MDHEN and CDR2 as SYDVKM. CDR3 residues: CASSLSFGNTEAFF. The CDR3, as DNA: TGTGCCAGCAGTTTATCTTTCGGGAACACTGAAGCTTTCTTT.

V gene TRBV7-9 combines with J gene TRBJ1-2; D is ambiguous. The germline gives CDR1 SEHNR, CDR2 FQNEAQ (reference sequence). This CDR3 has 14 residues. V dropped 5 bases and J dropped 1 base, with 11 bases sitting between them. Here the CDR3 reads CASSPLSFNYGYTF. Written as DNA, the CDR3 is TGTGCCAGCAGCCCGCTCAGCTTTAACTATGGCTACACCTTC.

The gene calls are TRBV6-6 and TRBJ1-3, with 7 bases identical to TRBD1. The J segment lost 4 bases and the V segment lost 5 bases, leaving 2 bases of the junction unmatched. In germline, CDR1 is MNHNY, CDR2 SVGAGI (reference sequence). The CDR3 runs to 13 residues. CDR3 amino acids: CASSGTVGNTIYF. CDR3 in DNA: TGTGCCAGCAGTGGGACAGTGGGAAACACCATATATTTT.

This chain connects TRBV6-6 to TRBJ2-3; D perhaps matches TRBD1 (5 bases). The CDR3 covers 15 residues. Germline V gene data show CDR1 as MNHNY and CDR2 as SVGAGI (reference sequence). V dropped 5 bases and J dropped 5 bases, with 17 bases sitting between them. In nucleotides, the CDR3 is TGTGCCAGCAGTAAAGCGACCAAGCAGGGAGATACGCAGTATTTT. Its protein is CASSKATKQGDTQYF.

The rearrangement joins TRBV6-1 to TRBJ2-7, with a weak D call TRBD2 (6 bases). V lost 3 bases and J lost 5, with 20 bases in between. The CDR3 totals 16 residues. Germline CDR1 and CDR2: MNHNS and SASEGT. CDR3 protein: CASSDVRGTPPHEQYF. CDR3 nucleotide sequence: TGTGCCAGCAGTGATGTCCGGGGGACCCCTCCTCACGAGCAGTACTTC.

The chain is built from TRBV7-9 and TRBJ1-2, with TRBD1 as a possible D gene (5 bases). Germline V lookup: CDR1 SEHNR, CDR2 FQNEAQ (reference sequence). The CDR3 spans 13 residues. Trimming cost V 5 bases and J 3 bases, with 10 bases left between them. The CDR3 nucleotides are TGTGCCAGCAGCACGACAGATGACTATGGCTACACCTTC. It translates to CASSTTDDYGYTF.

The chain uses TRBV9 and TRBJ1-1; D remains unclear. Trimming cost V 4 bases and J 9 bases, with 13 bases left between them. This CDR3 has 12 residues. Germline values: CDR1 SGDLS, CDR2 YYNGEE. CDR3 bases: TGTGCCAGCAGCCCCCGGCACGGACAAGCTTTCTTT. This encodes CASSPRHGQAFF.

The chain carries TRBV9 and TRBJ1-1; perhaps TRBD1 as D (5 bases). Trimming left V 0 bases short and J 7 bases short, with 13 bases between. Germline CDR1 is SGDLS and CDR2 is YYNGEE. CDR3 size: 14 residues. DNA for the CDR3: TGTGCCAGCAGCGTAGAACCGGGGCTGGGTGAAGCTTTCTTT. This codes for CASSVEPGLGEAFF.